The 26 T cell receptor beta chains listed next were all sequenced from one sample in a study of cytomegalovirus exposure and HLA in healthy donors. A multiplex PCR was run with 60 Vbeta primers and 13 Jbeta primers. Produced via immunoSEQ multiplex PCR; TCRdb's table is partial and in-frame only. Of approximately 170,000 clones listed, roughly 80% are singletons. Sequencing was done on a sample of PBMCs. These receptors originate from a man aged 50-59 years in good health and CMV-seropositive.

This chain links TRBV27 with TRBJ2-1, with a tentative D call TRBD2 (5 bases). The germline V gene encodes CDR1 MNHEY and CDR2 SMNVEV (reference sequence). The CDR3 is made up of 14 amino acids. Trimming shortened V by 7 bases and J by 9 bases, and 19 bases separated the two germline ends. CDR3 sequence (DNA): TGTGCCAGCACCCTAACCTTGGCGGGTGCTGAGCAGTTCTTC. It yields the protein CASTLTLAGAEQFF.

The table lists this clone with a count of one. This chain connects TRBV7-6 to TRBJ2-2; the D gene is possibly TRBD2 (5 bases). With 3 bases removed from V and 4 bases from J, the gap between germline ends came to 12 bases. The CDR3 length is 15 residues. Germline values: CDR1 SGHVS, CDR2 FNYEAQ. The CDR3 protein is CASSLQDLPTGELFF. The DNA of the CDR3 is TGTGCCAGCAGCTTGCAGGACTTACCCACCGGGGAGCTGTTTTTT.

The rearrangement links TRBV29-1 to TRBJ2-7, with D possibly TRBD2 on 6 matching bases. CDR3 size: 10 residues. Trimming left V 7 bases short and J 7 bases short, with 11 bases between. CDR1 SQVTM and CDR2 ANQGSEA come from the germline V gene. CDR3 sequence: CSAGDLEQYF. CDR3 in DNA: TGCAGCGCCGGGGACTTGGAGCAGTACTTC.

The rearrangement uses TRBV5-1 and TRBJ1-2, with D possibly matching TRBD1 (5 bases). The CDR3 extends over 16 amino acids. V dropped 2 bases and J dropped 0 bases, with 14 bases sitting between them. CDR1 SGHRS and CDR2 YFSETQ come from the germline V gene. The CDR3 loop is CASSFTQGSPNYGYTF. DNA of the CDR3: TGCGCCAGCAGCTTCACCCAGGGATCTCCTAACTATGGCTACACCTTC.

V and J are TRBV6-1 and TRBJ2-5; a weak D match, TRBD1 (7 bases). Trimming took 8 bases from V and 6 from J, leaving 19 bases between them. Germline lookup yields CDR1 MNHNS and CDR2 SASEGT. The CDR3 is made up of 14 amino acids. This CDR3 reads CASRIPGGPKTQYF. The CDR3 DNA reads TGTGCCAGCCGCATCCCAGGGGGGCCCAAGACCCAGTACTTC.

This clone was picked up a small number of times. The rearrangement links TRBV7-2 to TRBJ2-2, with D possibly being TRBD2 (6 bases). This CDR3 contains 15 residues. Trimming took off 3 bases at V and 3 bases at J, with 11 bases between the two ends. Germline values: CDR1 SGHTA, CDR2 FQGNSA. The DNA of the CDR3 is TGTGCCAGCAGCTTGACGGGACTCTACACCGGGGAGCTGTTTTTT. This encodes CASSLTGLYTGELFF.

This chain joins TRBV4-1 and TRBJ2-5, with unresolved D. Germline V gene lookup returns CDR1 MGHRA and CDR2 YSYEKL. The CDR3 contains 13 residues. V was pared by 1 base and J by 5 bases, with 8 bases between. The DNA of the CDR3 is TGCGCCAGCAGCCAAGCGGTACTGGAGACCCAGTACTTC. Its translation: CASSQAVLETQYF.

The chain links TRBV5-1 to TRBJ2-1, with D uncertain. The CDR3 extends over 8 amino acids. V lost 1 base and J lost 15, with 2 bases in between. CDR1 is SGHRS and CDR2 is YFSETQ in the germline V gene. CDR3 amino acids: CASSLRFF. For the CDR3, the DNA is TGCGCCAGCAGCTTGCGGTTCTTC. Full variable domain (remainder filled in from reference TRBV5-1 and TRBJ2-1): KAGVTQTPRYLIKTRGQQVTLSCSPISGHRSVSWYQQTPGQGLQFLFEYFSETQRNKGNFPGRFSGRQFSNSRSEMNVSTLELGDSALYLCASSLRFFGPGTRLTVL.

This chain connects TRBV5-5 to TRBJ2-1, with D perhaps matching TRBD2 (5 bases). Trimming removed 1 base at V and 1 base at J, with 12 bases between. This CDR3 has 16 amino acids. CDR1 and CDR2 (germline): SGHKS, YYEKEE (reference sequence). The CDR3 protein is CASSLIHGVSYNEQFF. CDR3 bases: TGTGCCAGCAGCTTGATCCACGGGGTGTCCTACAATGAGCAGTTCTTC.

The chain combines TRBV6-1 with TRBJ1-2; D is perhaps TRBD1 (6 bases). Trimming took off 5 bases at V and 5 bases at J, with 12 bases between the two ends. Germline assignment: CDR1 MNHNS and CDR2 SASEGT. The CDR3 consists of 13 residues. The CDR3 DNA is TGTGCCAGCAGTTCCAGGGGTGGGTATGGCTACACCTTC. It specifies CASSSRGGYGYTF.

The genes are TRBV7-9 and TRBJ1-2; possibly TRBD1 for D (5 bases). The V gene's germline CDR1 is SEHNR and CDR2 FQNEAQ (reference sequence). Trimming removed 5 bases at V and 4 bases at J, with 11 bases between. The CDR3 spans 13 residues. CDR3 nucleotide sequence: TGTGCCAGCAGCCATCAGGGCTTCTATGGCTACACCTTC. Encoded protein: CASSHQGFYGYTF.

The table lists this clone with a few counts. The rearrangement uses TRBV5-4 and TRBJ2-3; the D gene is possibly TRBD2 (6 bases). CDR1 is SGHNT and CDR2 is YYREEE in the germline V gene (reference sequence). There are 14 residues in the CDR3. V shed 0 bases and J shed 5 bases, with 10 bases lying between them. In DNA form, the CDR3 reads TGTGCCAGCAGCTTGGGGAGGGCGGGAGATACGCAGTATTTT. Its translation: CASSLGRAGDTQYF.

The rearrangement links TRBV19 to TRBJ2-1, with 11 positions matching TRBD2. This CDR3 comprises 14 residues. The germline V gene encodes CDR1 LNHDA and CDR2 SQIVND (reference sequence). With 6 bases clipped from V and 10 bases from J, the junction kept 8 bases outside the gene matches. The CDR3 sequence is CASRETSGVQEQFF. CDR3 bases: TGTGCCAGTAGAGAGACTAGCGGGGTACAGGAGCAGTTCTTC.

The chain couples TRBV15 to TRBJ2-4, with TRBD1 as a possible D gene (5 bases). The CDR3 has 16 amino acids. The germline V gene encodes CDR1 LNHNV and CDR2 YYDKDF (reference sequence). V shed 4 bases and J shed 0 bases, with 13 bases lying between them. CDR3 residues: CATSNRQPLAKNIQYF. As DNA, the CDR3 is TGTGCCACCAGCAACAGACAGCCACTAGCCAAAAACATTCAGTACTTC.

This chain connects TRBV6-5 to TRBJ1-3; TRBD1 matches 8 bases. CDR1 and CDR2 from the germline V gene are MNHEY and SVGAGI. The CDR3 sequence is 14 residues long. The J segment lost 6 bases and the V segment lost 5 bases, leaving 6 bases of the junction unmatched. This CDR3 reads CASSPDRGENTIYF. The DNA for the CDR3 is TGTGCCAGCAGTCCCGACAGGGGAGAAAACACCATATATTTT.

V is TRBV2 and J is TRBJ2-7; no clear D. In germline, CDR1 is SNHLY, CDR2 FYNNEI. V gave up 7 bases and J gave up 6 bases, with 13 bases separating them. The CDR3 runs to 12 residues. Here the CDR3 DNA reads TGTGCCAGCACGAAAGCTTCGGGCGAGCAGTACTTC. This translates into CASTKASGEQYF.

V is TRBV7-9 and J is TRBJ2-5, with D possibly matching TRBD1 (6 bases). The V gene lost 2 bases and the J gene lost 5 bases, with 12 bases spanning the gap. Germline CDR1 reads SEHNR; CDR2 reads FQNEAQ (reference sequence). This CDR3 comprises 14 residues. CDR3 amino acids: CASSLPSGVETQYF. The CDR3 bases are TGTGCCAGCAGCTTACCTTCAGGGGTCGAGACCCAGTACTTC.

For this clone: This CDR3 is also generated by other DNA sequences in the sample. The chain recombines TRBV5-5 with TRBJ1-2, with D tentatively TRBD1 (5 bases). The germline CDR1 and CDR2 sequences are SGHKS and YYEKEE (reference sequence). Trimming took off 1 base at V and 7 bases at J, with 11 bases between the two ends. The CDR3 has 13 residues. CDR3 in amino acids: CASSLPGFSGYTF. DNA of the CDR3: TGTGCCAGCAGCTTGCCAGGGTTTAGTGGCTACACCTTC. Based on the CDR3 plus reference TRBV5-5 and TRBJ1-2, the full variable domain is DAGVTQSPTHLIKTRGQQVTLRCSPISGHKSVSWYQQVLGQGPQFIFQYYEKEERGRGNFPDRFSARQFPNYSSELNVNALLLGDSALYLCASSLPGFSGYTFGSGTRLTVV.

The chain employs TRBV4-3 and TRBJ2-5, with 7 bases matching TRBD1. The CDR3 extends over 16 amino acids. Germline V gene data show CDR1 as LGHNA and CDR2 as YSLEER. V shed 0 bases and J 5 bases; nucleotides not matched to a gene: 9. CDR3 region: CASSQDPPTGWETQYF. CDR3 sequence (DNA): TGCGCCAGCAGCCAAGATCCCCCGACAGGGTGGGAGACCCAGTACTTC.

This sequence joins TRBV5-6 and TRBJ1-1, with TRBD1 as a possible D gene (5 bases). From germline, CDR1 is SGHDT and CDR2 YYEEEE. CDR3 length: 13 residues. The germline V and J ends were trimmed by 9 bases and 6 bases, with 18 bases remaining between them. The CDR3 reads CATQDRAGAEAFF. The CDR3 DNA is TGTGCCACCCAGGACCGGGCGGGGGCTGAAGCTTTCTTT.

The chain employs TRBV4-3 and TRBJ2-2; D uncertain. Germline V CDR1 and CDR2: LGHNA, YSLEER. The CDR3 consists of 13 residues. V shed 4 bases and J shed 5 bases, with 8 bases lying between them. CDR3 residues: CASSLTPTGELFF. In nucleotides, the CDR3 is TGCGCCAGCAGCCTTACTCCTACCGGGGAGCTGTTTTTT.

The chain joins TRBV21-1 to TRBJ1-4. TRBV21-1 is tagged as a pseudogene. CDR3 length: 17 amino acids. The CDR3, as DNA: TGTGCCAGCAGCCGGGATCGCCGACAAGCAACTAATGAAAAACTGTTTTTT. This encodes CASSRDRRQATNEKLFF.

The rearrangement joins TRBV6-5 to TRBJ1-5; the D gene is possibly TRBD1 (5 bases). The V gene lost 6 bases and the J gene lost 0 bases, with 12 bases spanning the gap. The germline gives CDR1 MNHEY, CDR2 SVGAGI. The CDR3 loop spans 15 amino acids. The CDR3 coding sequence is TGTGCCAGCAGGTTGACAGCTTCTAGCAATCAGCCCCAGCATTTT. This gives the protein CASRLTASSNQPQHF.

The V and J genes are TRBV28 and TRBJ1-6; 8 bases agree with TRBD1. This CDR3 has 17 amino acids. CDR1 is MDHEN, CDR2 SYDVKM, per germline. The J segment lost 6 bases and the V segment lost 3 bases, leaving 10 bases of the junction unmatched. This CDR3 is CASSFRDRPRGNSPLHF. The CDR3 DNA reads as TGTGCCAGCAGTTTTCGGGACAGGCCACGGGGTAATTCACCCCTCCACTTT.

Written as DNA, the CDR3 is TGCAGCGTTGAGGAGAGGGCCCCATTTTTGCATGGCTACACCTTC. Residues: CSVEERAPFLHGYTF. The V gene is TRBV29-1, the J gene TRBJ1-2; D is uncertain. Per germline, CDR1 SQVTM and CDR2 ANQGSEA. The V gene lost 3 bases and the J gene lost 6 bases, with 20 bases spanning the gap. This CDR3 region has 15 residues. Full variable domain (rest looked up from reference TRBV29-1 and TRBJ1-2): SAVISQKPSRDICQRGTSLTIQCQVDSQVTMMFWYRQQPGQSLTLIATANQGSEATYESGFVIDKFPISRPNLTFSTLTVSNMSPEDSSIYLCSVEERAPFLHGYTFGSGTRLTVV.

The chain uses TRBV5-1 and TRBJ2-5; D perhaps matches TRBD2 (7 bases). The CDR3 sequence is 15 residues long. CDR1 and CDR2 from the germline V gene are SGHRS and YFSETQ. Trimming left V 0 bases short and J 5 bases short, with 14 bases between. The CDR3 region is CASSLVAGARETQYF. The CDR3 DNA follows: TGCGCCAGCAGCTTGGTGGCGGGGGCGAGGGAGACCCAGTACTTC.